These 10 T cell receptor beta chains were all obtained from the same sample, sequenced in a study of blood T cells in healthy people across ages. Using a J-beta primer mix together with a sample-barcoded 5' primer, a second PCR was run for roughly 6 to 12 cycles. One entry per CDR3 protein, called by TCRdb with MiXCR from the 5' RACE reads. Found here are about 970,000 distinct CDR3 sequences, about 53% of them singletons; the top ten hold 20% to 25%. Input material: blood. The receptors stem from a woman aged 55-69 years in good health.

This clonotype was observed a few times. The CDR3 nucleotides read TGTGCCAGCAGGAGGGACCGGATCTACGAGCAGTACTTC. It yields the protein CASRRDRIYEQYF. This chain joins TRBV6-5 and TRBJ2-7; D is tentatively TRBD1 or TRBD2 (5 bases each). CDR3 length: 13 amino acids. Germline assignment: CDR1 MNHEY and CDR2 SVGAGI. The V end lost 6 bases, the J end lost 3 bases, and 12 bases lay between the germline ends.

This clonotype has just a few counts. Here the CDR3 reads CASSHGLGRNTGELFF. In DNA, the CDR3 is TGTGCCAGCAGTCACGGACTAGGACGCAACACCGGGGAGCTGTTTTTT. This chain connects TRBV6-6 to TRBJ2-2, with 7 bases aligning to TRBD2. With V trimmed by 5 bases and J by 2 bases, 8 bases remained unmatched. The CDR3 extends over 16 amino acids. Germline V gene sequence: CDR1 MNHNY, CDR2 SVGAGI (reference sequence).

V usage is TRBV5-1 and J usage is TRBJ2-2; possibly TRBD2 for D (5 bases). This CDR3 region has 15 residues. The germline V and J ends were trimmed by 2 bases and 3 bases, with 11 bases remaining between them. Germline CDR1 SGHRS, CDR2 YFSETQ. Written as DNA, the CDR3 is TGCGCCAGCAGCTTCCGGGGATGGGACACCGGGGAGCTGTTTTTT. This codes for CASSFRGWDTGELFF.

The chain couples TRBV12-3 or TRBV12-4 to TRBJ1-5; D is ambiguous. CDR3 length: 13 amino acids. Deletions cut 6 bases from V and 6 bases from J, with 12 bases between. The CDR3 nucleotides read TGTGCCAGCAGGCGCGGAGGAAGTCAGCCCCAGCATTTT. It is translated as CASRRGGSQPQHF.

The rearrangement joins TRBV11-2 to TRBJ2-5; the match to TRBD1 covers 11 bases. Germline V gene data show CDR1 as SGHAT and CDR2 as FQNNGV. After removal of 6 bases from V and 1 base from J, the junction contained 7 bases not matched to a gene. This CDR3 has 16 amino acids. The CDR3, as DNA: TGTGCCAGCAGATCCGGACAGGGGGCTTTCCAAGAGACCCAGTACTTC. This gives the protein CASRSGQGAFQETQYF. Full variable domain (rest looked up from reference TRBV11-2 and TRBJ2-5): EAGVAQSPRYKIIEKRQSVAFWCNPISGHATLYWYQQILGQGPKLLIQFQNNGVVDDSQLPKDRFSAERLKGVDSTLKIQPAKLEDSAVYLCASRSGQGAFQETQYFGPGTRLLVL.

This clonotype showed up just once. The chain recombines TRBV5-1 with TRBJ1-4, with 11 bases identical to TRBD1. The CDR3 length is 15 residues. V was clipped by 3 bases and J by 7 bases; unmatched bases: 5. Germline assignment: CDR1 SGHRS and CDR2 YFSETQ. CDR3 protein: CASSSRTGGVEKLFF. The CDR3 nucleotides are TGCGCCAGCAGCTCGAGGACAGGGGGCGTTGAAAAACTGTTTTTT.

The rearrangement uses TRBV6-1 and TRBJ2-5; 10 nucleotides match TRBD1. Trimming cost V 1 base and J 5 bases; bases outside gene matches: 4. Per germline, CDR1 MNHNS and CDR2 SASEGT. This CDR3 comprises 15 residues. The CDR3 DNA follows: TGTGCCAGCAGTGAAGGACAGGGGGCGGGGGAGACCCAGTACTTC. Protein sequence: CASSEGQGAGETQYF.

As to this clonotype: A junction boundary mismatches the germline segment, possibly from a read error. The V gene is TRBV7-9, the J gene TRBJ2-7; TRBD1 or TRBD2 may be the D gene (5 bases each). Germline-derived CDR1 and CDR2 are SEHNR and FQNEAQ (reference sequence). This CDR3 spans 12 amino acids. In nucleotides, the CDR3 is TGTGCCAACAGCCAGGGAGTCTACGAGCAGTACTTC. Its protein product is CANSQGVYEQYF.

This clonotype was observed a handful of times. A single base separates this from a much larger clone, so it may be a read error. The V gene is TRBV12-3 or TRBV12-4, the J gene TRBJ2-3; D unclear. The CDR3 contains 12 residues. The germline V and J ends were trimmed by 6 bases and 4 bases, with 8 bases remaining between them. The CDR3, as DNA: TGTGCCAGCAGAGTTACGTCAGATACGCAGTATTTT. Protein sequence: CASRVTSDTQYF.

With respect to this clonotype: This may be a read error: a much more frequent sequence differs by one nucleotide. The J gene is TRBJ2-7, the V gene TRBV7-9; D might be TRBD1 (6 bases). The germline CDR1 and CDR2 sequences are SEHNR and FQNEAQ (reference sequence). The CDR3 is made up of 13 amino acids. Trimming took 2 bases from V and 3 from J, leaving 8 bases between them. The CDR3, as DNA: TGTGCCAGCAGCTTATGGACAGACTACGAGCAGTACTTC. It yields the protein CASSLWTDYEQYF.